This paragraph covers one T cell receptor (beta chain) sequence. This clone's antigen is unknown. No base qualities exist here, and no much larger clone lies one base off it. Each sample was amplified as two independent genomic DNA replicates: approximately 0.5 ug for blood and about 1.4 ug for tumor or normal breast. Following the manufacturer's instructions, the ImmunoSeq Intro kit was used to carry out TCRB sequencing on genomic DNA. The multiplex PCR ran for around 33 cycles using proprietary primers and spike-in control sequences for absolute quantification. Single-end 150-bp reads were used to sequence an 87-bp fragment spanning the CDR3 and the flanking V and J genes. Seven samples, with two replicates for each sample, were multiplexed per lane of an Illumina MiSeq using version 3.0 chemistry. In the authors' own workflow: Raw data were processed with the vendor's proprietary pipeline, and both replicates were merged into a single result per sample. Productive rearrangements sharing the V-gene family, CDR3 amino acid sequence and J-gene segment were defined as clonotypes. Clonality was computed as 1 minus the normalized Shannon entropy (Pielou evenness) of TCRB abundances. To estimate T cell density, the total number of templates was divided by the input cell count, which was inferred from how much DNA went in. Total repertoire diversity and clonality were estimated with Recon using default parameters. Tumor-enriched clonotypes were defined as having over 0.1% abundance in tumor and at least 32-fold higher abundance than in normal breast. TCRdb's version of the immuneACCESS table is confined to in-frame rearrangements and falls short of the full clone set. An unresolved V gene accounts for under half of the shortfall where checked; the remainder is of unknown origin. The V and J calls and clone size are taken from that table; D and trimming were inferred from the DNA. The sample table contains around 50,000 clones; only one count was recorded for approximately 83% of them. The ten largest clones capture about 1.3% of the sample.

The sample originates from a study of early stage breast cancer tumors (dated by TCRdb to about 2017). About the investigation overall: Of the approximately 16 invasive breast tumors, about a dozen were found to be estrogen receptor-positive, progesterone receptor-positive and HER2-negative. Of the approximately 12 ER+/PR+/HER2- tumors, eight were classified as invasive ductal carcinomas and four as invasive lobular carcinomas. Across all samples, about 3,000,000 templates representing roughly 1 million unique clonotypes were detected. The average read coverage per sample was roughly 9.6-fold. Here is what the overall study found, with its caveats: Chain pairing and functional markers such as CD4, CD8 and FOXP3 were missed by bulk genomic DNA sequencing of unsorted cells. The small cohort size prevented analysis by tumor subtype. Enriched TCRB sequences shared across patients were found to be mostly commonly generated sequences that were unlikely to play an important role in the tumor microenvironment. Compared with adjacent normal breast tissue, tumors had higher clonality and 2 to 3-fold greater T cell density. Repertoires from blood and normal breast were more alike than repertoires from blood and tumor, and in about 90% of the 16 patients, comparing each tissue with blood separated tumor from normal.

The study profiled bulk TCR beta-chain repertoires in matched peripheral blood, tumor and adjacent normal breast tissue taken from approximately 16 patients with early-stage breast cancer. Before surgery, roughly 4.5-10 mL of whole blood was collected in EDTA tubes and processed within 2 hours. Ficoll-Paque centrifugation in SepMate-50 tubes was used to isolate peripheral blood mononuclear cells. PBMCs were cryopreserved in about 90% FBS with about 10% DMSO in aliquots of roughly 1.8 to 4.5 million cells and stored in liquid nitrogen. Genomic DNA was extracted with the Qiagen AllPrep DNA/RNA Mini kit. The CDR3, from cysteine to phenylalanine, totals 15 residues. Only CDR3 DNA is held: 45 bases, read in frame from base 1. Deletion took 2 bases off V and 3 bases off J, with a span of 12 bases between the germline ends. CDR1 and CDR2 are drawn from the germline V gene: MDHEN, SYDVKM.

The sequencing input was blood. The V gene is TRBV28 and the J gene is TRBJ2-3; the D gene assignment is perhaps TRBD1 or TRBD2, with each matching 6 bases. This TCR was recovered from a person aged 45 to 59 with breast cancer. The nucleotide sequence is given as TGTGCCAGCAGTTTAGGGGGGCCCTCGACAGATACGCAGTATTTT. This gives the protein CASSLGGPSTDTQYF.